The clone carrying this T cell receptor beta chain showed up just a few times. Germline CDR1 is SGHTS and CDR2 is YDEGEE. CDR3 size: 15 residues. The V segment lost 0 bases and the J segment 6 bases; nucleotides outside the gene matches: 6. The data stem from a study of T cells in Graves' hyperthyroidism and ophthalmopathy. RNA transcripts provided the source from which TCR beta CDR3 regions were amplified. TCR CDR3 underwent first-round RT-PCR with the HTBI primer set. TCRdb recomputed calls from the multiplex PCR reads with MiXCR, one row per CDR3 protein. The data contain hundreds of thousands of distinct CDR3 sequences, approximately 13% of them singletons.

The chain has TRBV5-8 and TRBJ1-5; 7 bases match TRBD1. The sequence was obtained from a woman in her thirties or forties with Graves' ophthalmopathy. The sequenced sample consisted of blood. CDR3: CASSLEMTGIQPQHF. DNA of the CDR3: TGTGCCAGCAGCTTGGAGATGACAGGGATTCAGCCCCAGCATTTT.